These 30 T cell receptor beta chains were sequenced from one sample in a study of blood T cell repertoires in COVID-19. TCRdb's copy holds only in-frame clones and misses some; the assay was immunoSEQ multiplex PCR. There are roughly 400,000 clones in the sample; roughly 86% occur only once, and around 1.9% lies in the top ten. Sequencing input: PBMCs or T cells enriched from blood (not recorded which). Source of these receptors: a woman in her 40s with acute COVID-19.

The V call is TRBV2, the J call TRBJ1-5; perhaps TRBD1 as D (6 bases). Germline V gene lookup returns CDR1 SNHLY and CDR2 FYNNEI. Trimming removed 6 bases at V and 5 bases at J, with 14 bases between. This CDR3 is built from 14 residues. CDR3 amino acids: CASRGLTGDQPQHF. The CDR3 nucleotides are TGTGCCAGCAGGGGTTTGACAGGCGATCAGCCCCAGCATTTT. Filled out from reference TRBV2 and TRBJ1-5, the complete variable domain reads EPEVTQTPSHQVTQMGQEVILRCVPISNHLYFYWYRQILGQKVEFLVSFYNNEISEKSEIFDDQFSVERPDGSNFTLKIRSTKLEDSAMYFCASRGLTGDQPQHFGDGTRLSIL.

V gene TRBV24-1 combines with J gene TRBJ1-4, with TRBD1 identical over 7 bases. With 4 bases clipped from V and 3 bases from J, the junction kept 4 bases outside the gene matches. CDR1 and CDR2 (germline): KGHDR, SFDVKD. The CDR3 has 15 amino acids. CDR3 loop: CATSERQGSNEKLFF. The CDR3 nucleotides read TGTGCCACCAGTGAACGACAGGGCTCTAATGAAAAACTGTTTTTT.

This rearrangement joins TRBV29-1 to TRBJ2-1, with D perhaps matching TRBD1 (5 bases). The CDR3 loop spans 13 amino acids. Germline values: CDR1 SQVTM, CDR2 ANQGSEA. V lost 2 bases and J 6 bases, leaving 11 bases between the germline ends. Written as DNA, the CDR3 is TGCAGCGTTGAATTGGGGCTCGGCAATGAGCAGTTCTTC. This sequence encodes CSVELGLGNEQFF.

The chain couples TRBV5-1 to TRBJ1-4, with 10 bases fitting TRBD1. CDR1 and CDR2 from the germline V gene are SGHRS and YFSETQ. Trimming removed 4 bases from V and 7 bases from J; junction bases left unmatched: 7. This CDR3 is built from 15 residues. DNA for the CDR3: TGCGCCAGCAGCACCTCGGGACAGGGGAGTGAAAAACTGTTTTTT. Protein product: CASSTSGQGSEKLFF.

The chain couples TRBV4-1 to TRBJ2-3; perhaps TRBD1 as D (5 bases). The length of the CDR3 is 16 residues. V was trimmed by 2 bases and J by 4 bases, leaving 16 bases between them. The germline V gene has CDR1 MGHRA and CDR2 YSYEKL. CDR3 nucleotides: TGCGCCAGCAGCCAATTGGACATGGGTTTTGCAGATACGCAGTATTTT. Translation: CASSQLDMGFADTQYF.

This clone was observed at least ten times. The rearrangement joins TRBV6-2 or TRBV6-3 to TRBJ2-3; no reliable D call. Germline CDR1 and CDR2: MNHEY and SVGEGT. The CDR3 is made up of 14 amino acids. V was cut by 2 bases and J by 3 bases, with 9 bases left in between. The CDR3 sequence is CASSYVGKTDTQYF. CDR3 nucleotides: TGTGCCAGCAGTTACGTGGGCAAGACAGATACGCAGTATTTT.

The table lists this clone with a count of one. The chain employs TRBV4-1 and TRBJ2-7; 13 bases agree with TRBD2. This CDR3 is built from 18 residues. Germline loops: CDR1 MGHRA, CDR2 YSYEKL. V gave up 1 base and J gave up 0 bases; unmatched junction bases: 6. CDR3 nucleotide sequence: TGCGCCAGCAGCCAAGTGACTAGCGGGGGGCCCAGCTCCTACGAGCAGTACTTC. The encoded protein is CASSQVTSGGPSSYEQYF.

This chain uses TRBV25-1 with TRBJ1-2; possibly TRBD1 for D (5 bases). Germline V lookup: CDR1 MGHDK, CDR2 SYGVNS. The V end was cut by 5 bases, the J end by 5 bases, with 9 bases between. This CDR3 is 12 amino acids long. The CDR3 nucleotides are TGTGCCAGCAGTACAGGCCTGTATGGCTACACCTTC. Translation: CASSTGLYGYTF.

The chain recombines TRBV7-7 with TRBJ2-1, with 8 bases that match TRBD2. The CDR3 is 16 amino acids. CDR1 is SSHAT and CDR2 is FNYEAQ in the germline V gene (reference sequence). J was trimmed by 0 bases and V by 5 bases; bases with no gene match: 6. DNA for the CDR3: TGTGCCAGCAGCCCTCTAGCGGGTGGCTCCTACAATGAGCAGTTCTTC. This encodes CASSPLAGGSYNEQFF.

The CDR3 loop reads CASSPPNREGPGYGYTF. The CDR3 nucleotides read TGTGCCAGTAGTCCCCCGAACCGCGAGGGCCCCGGGTATGGCTACACCTTC. V and J are TRBV19 and TRBJ1-2; no definite D call. The CDR3 sequence is 17 residues long. With 5 bases removed from V and 5 bases from J, the gap between germline ends came to 24 bases. CDR1 and CDR2 from the germline V gene are LNHDA and SQIVND (reference sequence).

This chain joins TRBV2 and TRBJ1-1, with a possible D match to TRBD1 (5 bases). Germline lookup yields CDR1 SNHLY and CDR2 FYNNEI. The CDR3 is 13 residues long. V was cut by 8 bases and J by 1 base, with 11 bases left in between. The CDR3 bases are TGTGCCAGCCAGACAGAAAAGAACACTGAAGCTTTCTTT. Protein sequence: CASQTEKNTEAFF.

The chain is built from TRBV5-1 and TRBJ2-1; maybe TRBD1 (6 bases). CDR1 is SGHRS and CDR2 is YFSETQ in the germline V gene. The germline V and J ends were trimmed by 4 bases and 10 bases, with 18 bases remaining between them. The CDR3 is 14 amino acids. The CDR3 sequence is CASSLSYPDREQFF. The CDR3 nucleotides are TGCGCCAGCAGCCTCTCGTACCCTGACAGGGAGCAGTTCTTC. Full variable domain (remainder filled in from reference TRBV5-1 and TRBJ2-1): KAGVTQTPRYLIKTRGQQVTLSCSPISGHRSVSWYQQTPGQGLQFLFEYFSETQRNKGNFPGRFSGRQFSNSRSEMNVSTLELGDSALYLCASSLSYPDREQFFGPGTRLTVL.

The V and J genes are TRBV2 and TRBJ2-1, with TRBD1 matching over 7 bases. CDR3 length: 13 residues. The junction had 6 bases not matched to a gene; V was cut back by 8 bases and J by 5 bases. Germline assignment: CDR1 SNHLY and CDR2 FYNNEI. In DNA, the CDR3 is TGTGCCAGCTTATTTCAGGGGGACAATGAGCAGTTCTTC. It encodes CASLFQGDNEQFF.

This chain uses TRBV15 with TRBJ1-4; D remains ambiguous. The germline V and J ends were trimmed by 2 bases and 3 bases, with 10 bases remaining between them. The germline V gene has CDR1 LNHNV and CDR2 YYDKDF (reference sequence). The CDR3 sequence is 15 residues long. CDR3 sequence: CATSRQVSANEKLFF. CDR3 sequence (DNA): TGTGCCACCAGCAGACAGGTGTCGGCTAATGAAAAACTGTTTTTT.

The chain joins TRBV7-9 to TRBJ2-7; 7 positions agree with TRBD1. Germline V gene lookup returns CDR1 SEHNR and CDR2 FQNEAQ (reference sequence). CDR3 length: 15 residues. The V and J ends lost 5 bases and 2 bases, in that order; junction bases with no gene match: 9. The CDR3 here is CASSPQTGIPYEQYF. The CDR3 DNA reads TGTGCCAGCAGCCCCCAGACAGGGATCCCCTACGAGCAGTACTTC.

The J gene is TRBJ2-5, the V gene TRBV7-8, with 9 bases matching TRBD2. V shed 10 bases and J 4 bases; nucleotides not matched to a gene: 13. The CDR3 totals 15 residues. CDR1 SGHVS and CDR2 FQNEAQ come from the germline V gene. For the CDR3, the DNA is TGTGCCACCCTCATTCGGCGGGGGGGCTTAGAGACCCAGTACTTC. Protein: CATLIRRGGLETQYF.

The chain recombines TRBV6-5 with TRBJ2-1; D perhaps matches TRBD1 (6 bases). The CDR3 extends over 12 amino acids. The V end lost 5 bases, the J end lost 7 bases, and 9 bases lay between the germline ends. Germline CDR1 reads MNHEY; CDR2 reads SVGAGI. CDR3 protein: CASSRTENEQFF. In nucleotides, the CDR3 is TGTGCCAGCAGTAGGACAGAAAATGAGCAGTTCTTC.

The V call is TRBV3-1 (or the pseudogene TRBV3-2), the J call TRBJ2-1; D is unclear. Trimming took 0 bases from V and 0 from J, leaving 9 bases between them. The CDR3 runs to 16 residues. Looked up from germline, CDR1 is LGHDT and CDR2 is YNNKEL (reference sequence). The CDR3 nucleotides read TGTGCCAGCAGCCAAGATACAGACCCCTCCTACAATGAGCAGTTCTTC. Protein: CASSQDTDPSYNEQFF.

The chain uses TRBV9 and TRBJ1-2; maybe TRBD1 (5 bases). V was shortened by 0 bases and J by 8 bases, with 8 bases between the two germline ends. The CDR3 runs to 12 residues. Germline values: CDR1 SGDLS, CDR2 YYNGEE. DNA for the CDR3: TGTGCCAGCAGCGTAGGGGCAGGGGGCTACACCTTC. Protein: CASSVGAGGYTF.

This chain links TRBV6-1 with TRBJ1-1, with a tentative D call TRBD1 (6 bases). Germline lookup yields CDR1 MNHNS and CDR2 SASEGT. The CDR3 consists of 15 residues. V gave up 2 bases and J gave up 1 base, with 11 bases separating them. CDR3 residues: CASSENARGNTEAFF. The DNA of the CDR3 is TGTGCCAGCAGTGAAAATGCCAGGGGGAACACTGAAGCTTTCTTT.

The rearrangement joins TRBV18 to TRBJ2-1, with TRBD2 identical over 11 bases. This CDR3 has 15 residues. J gave up 7 bases and V 3 bases, and 5 bases lay outside the gene matches. CDR1 and CDR2 from the germline V gene are KGHSH and LQKENI. The CDR3: CASSPSGGARNEQFF. The CDR3 DNA follows: TGTGCCAGCTCACCTAGCGGGGGGGCCAGAAATGAGCAGTTCTTC.

Concerning this clone: An end of the junction does not agree with germline; a read error may underlie this. The gene calls are TRBV5-8 and TRBJ1-5, with D possibly matching TRBD1 (6 bases). Germline lookup yields CDR1 SGHTS and CDR2 YDEGEE. The CDR3 extends over 15 amino acids. The DNA for the CDR3 is TGTGCCAGCAGCTTTACAGGGAGAGGCAACCAGCCCCAGCATTTT. Its protein product is CASSFTGRGNQPQHF.

This chain uses TRBV5-5 with TRBJ2-7, with D possibly being TRBD2 (6 bases). Germline-derived CDR1 and CDR2 are SGHKS and YYEKEE (reference sequence). The CDR3 length is 15 residues. Trimming stripped 0 bases from V and 4 bases from J, with 14 bases between. Here the CDR3 DNA reads TGTGCCAGCAGCTTGGCGGGGACGGGGGTATACGAGCAGTACTTC. Amino acid sequence: CASSLAGTGVYEQYF.

The sample holds one count of this clone. V usage is TRBV7-9 and J usage is TRBJ2-1; a possible D gene is TRBD1 (5 bases). Germline V lookup: CDR1 SEHNR, CDR2 FQNEAQ (reference sequence). The germline V and J ends were trimmed by 6 bases and 8 bases, with 20 bases remaining between them. This CDR3 has 15 amino acids. CDR3 bases: TGTGCCAGCAGTGGGGCTAACGTCAAATTCTATGAGCAGTTCTTC. This translates into CASSGANVKFYEQFF.

The chain combines TRBV30 with TRBJ1-1, with D tentatively TRBD1 (5 bases). The germline V gene has CDR1 GTSNPN and CDR2 SVGIG (reference sequence). There are 16 residues in the CDR3. Deletions cut 0 bases from V and 0 bases from J, with 14 bases between. The CDR3 bases are TGTGCCTGGAGTGTACCCGAGAGGACATTGAACACTGAAGCTTTCTTT. Its protein is CAWSVPERTLNTEAFF.

The chain is built from TRBV24-1 and TRBJ2-1; TRBD1 matches 7 bases. J lost 8 bases, V lost 3 bases, and 9 bases had no gene match. CDR1 KGHDR and CDR2 SFDVKD come from the germline V gene. CDR3 length equals 15 residues. The CDR3 protein is CATSDTGAAFHEQFF. The CDR3 DNA is TGTGCCACCAGTGATACAGGGGCGGCTTTCCATGAGCAGTTCTTC.

This chain uses TRBV14 with TRBJ2-3; D not resolved. With 0 bases removed from V and 2 bases from J, the gap between germline ends came to 9 bases. The CDR3 loop spans 15 amino acids. The germline CDR1 and CDR2 sequences are SGHDN and FVKESK. The CDR3 loop reads CASSQDRVYTDTQYF. DNA of the CDR3: TGTGCCAGCAGCCAAGATCGTGTCTACACAGATACGCAGTATTTT.

This chain joins TRBV5-1 and TRBJ2-1, with 7 bases identical to TRBD1. The length of the CDR3 is 16 residues. From germline, CDR1 is SGHRS and CDR2 YFSETQ. Losses at the gene ends were 2 bases for V and 3 bases for J; bases not matched to a gene: 8. The CDR3 is CASSFQPSGGYNEQFF. DNA for the CDR3: TGCGCCAGCAGCTTCCAACCGTCAGGGGGCTACAATGAGCAGTTCTTC.

The CDR3 loop reads CAWSPLGRYGYTF. CDR3 nucleotide sequence: TGTGCCTGGAGCCCCCTGGGGCGGTATGGCTACACCTTC. The rearrangement joins TRBV30 to TRBJ1-2; TRBD1 might be the D (5 bases). CDR1 and CDR2 from the germline V gene are GTSNPN and SVGIG (reference sequence). The germline V and J ends were trimmed by 3 bases and 5 bases, with 13 bases remaining between them. The CDR3 contains 13 residues.

The chain links TRBV4-1 to TRBJ1-6; 7 bases fit TRBD1. Germline-derived CDR1 and CDR2 are MGHRA and YSYEKL. The CDR3 totals 15 residues. V lost 3 bases, J lost 8 bases, and 7 bases stayed unmatched. CDR3 sequence reads: CASSQAQGNHSPLHF. The CDR3, as DNA: TGCGCCAGCAGCCAGGCACAGGGGAATCATTCACCCCTCCACTTT.